Described below is a single TCR beta chain sequence and its context. Its specificity is not known. The V gene's germline CDR1 is SGHRS and CDR2 YFSETQ. The CDR3 spans 12 residues. Between the trimmed V and J ends, which lost 4 bases and 6 bases, there was a span of 8 bases. This sample was included in a study of T-cell reconstitution after alpha-beta-depleted transplantation in children. Study-wide findings and caveats: The study reportedly traced alpha-beta T cells about two months after transplant to several hundred expanded graft clones. Newly produced T cells mostly accounted for T-cell counts and diversity one year post-transplant. It was surviving recipient T cells and thymic progenitors that gave some patients high TCRbeta diversity at day 60.

A library of TCRbeta sequences, prepared with unique molecular identifiers, was generated. MiXCR was run by TCRdb on the PCR reads, yielding one entry per CDR3 protein. The repertoire holds more than 200,000 distinct CDR3 sequences, with under 20% as singletons. The chain uses TRBV5-1 and TRBJ2-1, with no clear D. Here the sequenced sample was PBMCs, mostly from graft donor cells, taken 360 days after TCRalphabeta/CD19-depleted stem cell transplant. The receptor's source is a male patient under 10 years old who had a stem cell transplant for acute lymphoblastic leukemia, so the T cells may come from the graft donor. The CDR3 coding sequence is TGCGCCAGCAGCCCCGACTCCAATGAGCAGTTCTTC. Translating gives CASSPDSNEQFF.